The clone carrying this T cell receptor (beta chain) was counted a few times. As yet, its antigen is unknown. Germline CDR1 and CDR2: MDHEN and SYDVKM. J lost 2 bases, V lost 6 bases, and 2 bases had no gene match. This CDR3 contains 14 residues. Researchers reported that TCR beta cDNA libraries carried unique molecular identifiers. T cells numbering roughly 0.9 to 10 million yielded cDNA molecules that totaled some 500,000. MiXCR, run by TCRdb on the PCR reads, gives a single entry per CDR3 protein. In the table there are 650,000 to 850,000 distinct CDR3 sequences, approximately 57% of which are singletons. The sample originates from a study of post-analysis software for immune sequencing data. Background on the study: Disease trajectories encompassed relapsing-remitting, secondary progressive and progressive-relapsing multiple sclerosis. Study-wide findings and caveats: By F measure, strong co-clustering occurred among samples prepared in the same batch. In patients, 4 to 6 TRBV segments were more frequent than in controls, with TRBV5-6, TRBV5-1 and TRBV20-1 among them. People with multiple sclerosis had a significantly lower normalized Chao1 diversity than controls did.

The sequencing sample was made of blood. The genes are TRBV28 and TRBJ2-4; TRBD1 matches at 9 bases. This sequence originates from a girl between 5 and 17 years old with multiple sclerosis. The CDR3 DNA reads as TGTGCCAGCAGAACAGGGGGCCCCAAAAACATTCAGTACTTC. Its translation: CASRTGGPKNIQYF.